The rows below give T cell receptor beta chains drawn from one sample of a study of shared clonotypes between healthy human individuals. Clones were read by immunoSEQ multiplex PCR, and TCRdb kept only the in-frame ones, dropping some. The sample carries roughly 650,000 clones, around 96% recorded once. Specimen: naive CD8+ T cells sorted from blood. Receptor source: a woman in her 30s in good health. The CDR3 runs from the conserved cysteine through the conserved F or W. Fields, in order: D gene, V gene, J gene, CDR3 DNA, CDR3 protein. A D gene is named only where the DNA matches it firmly.

-	TRBV5-1	TRBJ2-7	TGCGCCAGCAGCTTGGAAAGCGTAACCTACGAGCAGTACTTC	CASSLESVTYEQYF
-	TRBV10-2	TRBJ2-4	TGCGCCAGCAGTGATACGGGCGCGGGTGACATTCAGTACTTC	CASSDTGAGDIQYF
-	TRBV29-1	TRBJ1-2	TGCAGCGTTGACGCAGGCCCGAACTATGGCTACACCTTC	CSVDAGPNYGYTF
TRBD2	TRBV7-9	TRBJ2-5	TGTGCCAGCAGCATTGGACTAGCGGGAGCAGGAGAGACCCAGTACTTC	CASSIGLAGAGETQYF
TRBD1	TRBV7-9	TRBJ2-7	TGTGCCAGCAGCAGTACAGGGGGGCAATTCTCCTACGAGCAGTACTTC	CASSSTGGQFSYEQYF
-	TRBV9	TRBJ2-7	TGTGCCAGCAGCGTAGACGGGGCCTACGAGCAGTACTTC	CASSVDGAYEQYF
-	TRBV20-1	TRBJ2-7	TGCAGTGCGGATGAGATCTACGAGCAGTACTTC	CSADEIYEQYF
-	TRBV15	TRBJ2-2	TGTGCCACCAGCAGAGATCAATGGGTGGGGTGGAACACCGGGGAGCTGTTTTTT	CATSRDQWVGWNTGELFF
-	TRBV27	TRBJ1-1	TGTGCCAGCAGTTTAACGGTGAACACTGAAGCTTTCTTT	CASSLTVNTEAFF
-	TRBV7-9	TRBJ2-7	TGTGCCAGCAGCTTAGGGTGGGCGGGGACAACAGCCTACGAGCAGTACTTC	CASSLGWAGTTAYEQYF
TRBD2	TRBV4-1	TRBJ2-3	TGCGCCAGCAGCCAAGATAGGGGCGGGAGACAGAATACGCAGTATTTT	CASSQDRGGRQNTQYF
-	TRBV7-8	TRBJ1-4	TGTGCCAGCAGCTTTCTTTTAGGGGGGGAAAAACTGTTTTTT	CASSFLLGGEKLFF
-	TRBV2	TRBJ2-3	TGTGCCAGCAGTGAAGCGGGACACGCAGATACGCAGTATTTT	CASSEAGHADTQYF